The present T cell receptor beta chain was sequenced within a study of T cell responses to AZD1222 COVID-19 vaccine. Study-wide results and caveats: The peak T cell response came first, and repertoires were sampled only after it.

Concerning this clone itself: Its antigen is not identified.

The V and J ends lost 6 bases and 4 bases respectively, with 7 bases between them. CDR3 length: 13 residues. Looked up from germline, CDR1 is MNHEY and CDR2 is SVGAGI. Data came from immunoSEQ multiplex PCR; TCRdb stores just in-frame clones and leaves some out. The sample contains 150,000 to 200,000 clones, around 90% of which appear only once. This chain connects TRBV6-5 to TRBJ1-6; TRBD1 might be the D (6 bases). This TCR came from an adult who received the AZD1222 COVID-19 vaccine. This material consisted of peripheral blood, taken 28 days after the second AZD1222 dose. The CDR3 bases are TGTGCCAGCAGCGGACAGTATAATTCACCCCTCCACTTT. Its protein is CASSGQYNSPLHF.